This passage covers 5 T cell receptor beta chains from one sample sequenced in a study of Ad26.COV2.S vaccination and SARS-CoV-2 variants. The treatment denotes: 15 to 20 received Ad26.COV2.S at low or high dose, single or two shots; roughly five received placebo; per-sample allocation not given. Sampling was performed 63 days after the first vaccine or placebo injection. Using immunoSEQ multiplex PCR, the repertoire was profiled, and TCRdb retains in-frame clones only, with some absent. The sample lists fewer than 500,000 clones; roughly 87% were seen once. The material was peripheral blood, obtained in a trial of Ad26.COV2.S vaccine versus placebo. The receptors here all came from a person aged 18-60 years who received the Ad26.COV2.S COVID-19 vaccine or a placebo.

The chain links TRBV2 to TRBJ2-1; possible D gene TRBD2, 7 bases. Trimming pared 7 bases from V and 9 bases from J, leaving 16 bases between. The CDR3 extends over 13 amino acids. Germline V gene lookup returns CDR1 SNHLY and CDR2 FYNNEI. CDR3 protein: CASNGGGGGEQFF. CDR3 bases: TGTGCCAGCAACGGCGGAGGGGGGGGTGAGCAGTTCTTC. Full variable domain (rest looked up from reference TRBV2 and TRBJ2-1): EPEVTQTPSHQVTQMGQEVILRCVPISNHLYFYWYRQILGQKVEFLVSFYNNEISEKSEIFDDQFSVERPDGSNFTLKIRSTKLEDSAMYFCASNGGGGGEQFFGPGTRLTVL.

A word on this clone: Other DNA sequences in the sample encode the same CDR3. The chain joins TRBV18 to TRBJ2-1, with D perhaps TRBD2 (6 bases). The CDR3 runs 13 residues. Trimming shortened V by 2 bases and J by 4 bases, and 6 bases separated the two germline ends. Germline lookup yields CDR1 KGHSH and CDR2 LQKENI. The CDR3 reads CASSPGTYNEQFF. CDR3 DNA sequence: TGTGCCAGCTCACCAGGGACTTACAATGAGCAGTTCTTC. Full variable domain (outside the CDR3, taken from reference TRBV18 and TRBJ2-1): NAGVMQNPRHLVRRRGQEARLRCSPMKGHSHVYWYRQLPEEGLKFMVYLQKENIIDESGMPKERFSAEFPKEGPSILRIQQVVRGDSAAYFCASSPGTYNEQFFGPGTRLTVL.

The chain couples TRBV19 to TRBJ1-2; D unclear. V was pared by 5 bases and J by 5 bases, with 9 bases between. Germline V gene data show CDR1 as LNHDA and CDR2 as SQIVND (reference sequence). This CDR3 region has 12 residues. The CDR3 loop reads CASSYTAYGYTF. For the CDR3, the DNA is TGTGCCAGTAGTTACACAGCGTATGGCTACACCTTC. Full variable domain (rest looked up from reference TRBV19 and TRBJ1-2): DGGITQSPKYLFRKEGQNVTLSCEQNLNHDAMYWYRQDPGQGLRLIYYSQIVNDFQKGDIAEGYSVSREKKESFPLTVTSAQKNPTAFYLCASSYTAYGYTFGSGTRLTVV.

The rearrangement joins TRBV5-4 to TRBJ1-1; tentative D call: TRBD1 (6 bases). Germline V lookup: CDR1 SGHNT, CDR2 YYREEE (reference sequence). Trimming left V 0 bases short and J 5 bases short, with 8 bases between. This CDR3 has 13 amino acids. The CDR3 DNA reads as TGTGCCAGCAGCTTGGCAGGGGAGACTGAAGCTTTCTTT. This translates into CASSLAGETEAFF.

The chain carries TRBV18 and TRBJ1-5; a possible D gene is TRBD1 (5 bases). The CDR3 contains 17 residues. Per germline, CDR1 KGHSH and CDR2 LQKENI. V lost 2 bases and J lost 3, with 17 bases in between. CDR3 bases: TGTGCCAGCTCACCATATGAGGTCAGGGCGTTCAATCAGCCCCAGCATTTT. Amino acids: CASSPYEVRAFNQPQHF.